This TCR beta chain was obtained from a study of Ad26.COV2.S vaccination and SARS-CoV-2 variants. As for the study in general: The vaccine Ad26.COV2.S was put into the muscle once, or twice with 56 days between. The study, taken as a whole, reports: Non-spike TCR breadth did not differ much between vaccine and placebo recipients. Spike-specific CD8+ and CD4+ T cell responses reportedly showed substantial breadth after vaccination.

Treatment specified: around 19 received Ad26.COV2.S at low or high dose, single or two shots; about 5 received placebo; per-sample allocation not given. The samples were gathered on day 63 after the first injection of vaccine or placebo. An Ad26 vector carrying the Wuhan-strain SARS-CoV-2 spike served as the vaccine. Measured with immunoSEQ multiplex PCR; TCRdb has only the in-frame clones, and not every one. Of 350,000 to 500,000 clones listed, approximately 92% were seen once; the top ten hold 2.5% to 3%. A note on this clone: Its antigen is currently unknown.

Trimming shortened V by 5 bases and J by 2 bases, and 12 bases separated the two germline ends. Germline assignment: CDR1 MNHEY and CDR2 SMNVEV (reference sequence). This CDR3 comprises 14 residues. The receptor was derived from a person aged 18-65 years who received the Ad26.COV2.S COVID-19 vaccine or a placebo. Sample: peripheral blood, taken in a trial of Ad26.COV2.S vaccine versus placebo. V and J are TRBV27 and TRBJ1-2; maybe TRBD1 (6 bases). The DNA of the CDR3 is TGTGCCAGCAGTCCCTCCGACAGGAACTATGGCTACACCTTC. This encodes CASSPSDRNYGYTF.